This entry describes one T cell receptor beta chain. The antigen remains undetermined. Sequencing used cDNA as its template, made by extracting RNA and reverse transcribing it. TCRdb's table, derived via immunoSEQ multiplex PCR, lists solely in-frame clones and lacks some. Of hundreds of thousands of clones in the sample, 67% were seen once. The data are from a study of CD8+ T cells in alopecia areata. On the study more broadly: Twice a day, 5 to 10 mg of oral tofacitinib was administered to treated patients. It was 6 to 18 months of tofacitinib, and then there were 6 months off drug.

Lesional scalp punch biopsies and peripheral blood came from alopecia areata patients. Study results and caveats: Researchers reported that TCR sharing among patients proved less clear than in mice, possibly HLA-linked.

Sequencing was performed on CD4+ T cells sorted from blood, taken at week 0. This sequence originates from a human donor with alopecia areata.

This CDR3 reads CAWSFGVQETQYF. The DNA for the CDR3 is TGTGCCTGGAGCTTTGGCGTCCAGGAGACCCAGTACTTC. This rearrangement joins TRBV30 to TRBJ2-5; D remains unclear. V dropped 3 bases and J dropped 5 bases, with 13 bases sitting between them. Germline V gene sequence: CDR1 GTSNPN, CDR2 SVGIG (reference sequence). The CDR3 loop spans 13 amino acids. The variable domain in full, completed from reference TRBV30 and TRBJ2-5, reads SQTIHQWPATLVQPVGSPLSLECTVEGTSNPNLYWYRQAAGRGLQLLFYSVGIGQISSEVPQNLSASRPQDRQFILSSKKLLLSDSGFYLCAWSFGVQETQYFGPGTRLLVL.